In this sample, the clone carrying this TCR beta chain turned up many times. The antigen is unknown. Germline CDR1 is SGHRS and CDR2 is YFSETQ. There are 13 residues in the CDR3. V was trimmed by 0 bases and J by 5 bases, leaving 9 bases between them. It was considered stable Graves' hyperthyroidism when ophthalmopathy did not progress within 18 months. The hyperthyroidism patients had all been newly diagnosed, and their disease duration was under 2 months. Their ages ranged from 18 to 65 years. This specimen belongs to a study of T cells in Graves' hyperthyroidism and ophthalmopathy. Study-level points and caveats: The model made its ophthalmopathy prediction, and onset followed a median 6.5 months later. Most clonotypes expanded in the thyroid (above 0.001) were also present in blood.

Amplified TCR beta CDR3 regions came from RNA transcripts. Initially, a first-round RT-PCR of the TCR CDR3 employed the HTBI primer set. TCRdb re-called the multiplex PCR reads with MiXCR, one entry per CDR3 protein. This sample has some 400,000 distinct CDR3 sequences, with under 20% found just once. This receptor was taken from a woman aged 18 to 35 with Graves' hyperthyroidism. The chain recombines TRBV5-1 with TRBJ2-7, with TRBD2 as a possible D gene (5 bases). Material for sequencing was blood. The CDR3 protein is CASSLEVEDEQYF. The CDR3 DNA follows: TGCGCCAGCAGCTTGGAGGTGGAGGACGAGCAGTACTTC.